Following are 15 T cell receptor beta chains from one sample sequenced in a study of CD8+CD57+ T cells in acquired aplastic anemia. Genomic DNA, serving as template, underwent TCR beta VDJ and CDR3 profiling. TCRdb fed the reads into MiXCR, producing one record per CDR3 protein. This sample has roughly 500,000 distinct CDR3 sequences, with about a third found just once. Patients included in sequencing had previously demonstrated CD8+CD57+ cell expansion by flow cytometry. The sequencing input was sorted CD4+, CD8+, or CD8+CD57+ T cells (not recorded which) from PBMCs. These receptors came from a human donor with aplastic anemia.

The chain recombines TRBV25-1 with TRBJ1-1; unclear D gene. Trimming shortened V by 1 base and J by 0 bases, and 9 bases separated the two germline ends. The CDR3 has 15 amino acids. The germline gives CDR1 MGHDK, CDR2 SYGVNS. The CDR3 DNA follows: TGTGCCAGCAGTGAATCCTCACGGGTGAACACTGAAGCTTTCTTT. Amino acids: CASSESSRVNTEAFF.

The chain carries TRBV9 and TRBJ2-1; D tentatively reads TRBD1 or TRBD2 (5 bases each). V lost 4 bases to trimming and J lost 2 bases, with 13 bases between them. CDR3 length: 15 residues. Germline V gene sequence: CDR1 SGDLS, CDR2 YYNGEE. The CDR3 spells CASSPRDRTYNEQFF. CDR3 sequence (DNA): TGTGCCAGCAGCCCACGGGACCGCACCTACAATGAGCAGTTCTTC.

As to this clonotype: Its ends do not fully match the called genes, so a read error is possible. The chain's CDR3 is CASPPQGSGNTIYF. The CDR3 nucleotides are TGTGCCAGCCCACCACAGGGCTCTGGAAACACCATATATTTT. The rearrangement uses TRBV18 and TRBJ1-3; D perhaps matches TRBD1 (6 bases). Germline V gene sequence: CDR1 KGHSH, CDR2 LQKENI. The CDR3 is 14 amino acids.

This clonotype was seen more than once but under ten times. The chain recombines TRBV7-2 with TRBJ1-1; D not certain. This CDR3 spans 15 amino acids. Trimming took off 5 bases at V and 1 base at J, with 14 bases between the two ends. The germline V gene has CDR1 SGHTA and CDR2 FQGNSA. As DNA, the CDR3 is TGTGCCAGCAGCCGATCTTTTAGACAGAACACTGAAGCTTTCTTT. Its protein product is CASSRSFRQNTEAFF.

In this sample, this clonotype turned up many times. V gene TRBV14 combines with J gene TRBJ1-5; D remains unclear. The V end was cut by 1 base, the J end by 1 base, with 2 bases between. CDR3 size: 13 residues. Germline V gene sequence: CDR1 SGHDN, CDR2 FVKESK. The CDR3, as DNA: TGTGCCAGCAGCCAAGCCAGCAATCAGCCCCAGCATTTT. This codes for CASSQASNQPQHF.

The V and J genes are TRBV5-4 and TRBJ1-1; D remains ambiguous. CDR1 and CDR2 (germline): SGHNT, YYREEE (reference sequence). Trimming stripped 6 bases from V and 1 base from J, with 10 bases between. CDR3 length: 13 amino acids. CDR3 sequence (DNA): TGTGCCAGCAACGAGAGATCGAACACTGAAGCTTTCTTT. It yields the protein CASNERSNTEAFF.

In this sample, this clonotype turned up many times. The chain employs TRBV11-2 and TRBJ1-2; the D gene is possibly TRBD1 (6 bases). Germline values: CDR1 SGHAT, CDR2 FQNNGV. V was cut by 8 bases and J by 8 bases, with 18 bases left in between. The CDR3 extends over 13 amino acids. The CDR3 coding sequence is TGTGCCAGCCGTACATTACAGGGAGGGGGCTACACCTTC. Translation gives CASRTLQGGGYTF. The entire variable domain, with the rest obtained from reference TRBV11-2 and TRBJ1-2, is as follows: EAGVAQSPRYKIIEKRQSVAFWCNPISGHATLYWYQQILGQGPKLLIQFQNNGVVDDSQLPKDRFSAERLKGVDSTLKIQPAKLEDSAVYLCASRTLQGGGYTFGSGTRLTVV.

In its sample, this clonotype was seen a few times. The chain recombines TRBV6-2 or TRBV6-3 with TRBJ1-5; D may be TRBD1 (6 bases). The CDR3 totals 17 residues. Germline V gene sequence: CDR1 MNHEY, CDR2 SVGEGT. Trimming left V 10 bases short and J 0 bases short, with 22 bases between. The CDR3 region has the DNA TGTGCCACGGCGGGGGCGATTATCTCGCATAGCAATCAGCCCCAGCATTTT. Protein product: CATAGAIISHSNQPQHF.

At least ten counts were recorded for this clonotype. The chain combines TRBV2 with TRBJ2-7; 7 bases align to TRBD2. V lost 6 bases, J lost 6 bases, and 5 bases stayed unmatched. Germline V gene lookup returns CDR1 SNHLY and CDR2 FYNNEI. This CDR3 has 12 residues. CDR3 sequence: CASRGGFPEQYF. In nucleotides, the CDR3 is TGTGCCAGCAGGGGGGGGTTCCCCGAGCAGTACTTC.

This clonotype appeared many times. At one boundary the junction diverges from the germline segment, which might be a read error. The chain carries TRBV5-1 and TRBJ2-1; perhaps TRBD2 as D (7 bases). CDR1 SGHRS and CDR2 YFSETQ come from the germline V gene. This CDR3 has 15 amino acids. CDR3 region: CASSLVGGGYNEQFF. DNA for the CDR3: TGTGCCAGCAGCTTGGTAGGGGGAGGGTACAATGAGCAGTTCTTC.

As regards this clonotype: Given a much more abundant clone one base away, this may be a read error. The conserved phenylalanine or tryptophan normally closing the CDR3 is absent here, so this likely arose from a read error. The J gene is TRBJ1-6, the V gene TRBV20-1, with D possibly matching TRBD1 (5 bases). Germline CDR1 reads DFQATT; CDR2 reads SNEGSKA (reference sequence). CDR3 length: 14 residues. V lost 3 bases and J lost 8, with 14 bases in between. CDR3 amino acids: CSASFGDPHSPLHL. The CDR3 coding sequence is TGCAGTGCTAGTTTCGGGGACCCCCATTCACCCCTCCACCTT.

This chain links TRBV20-1 with TRBJ1-5; 7 nucleotides agree with TRBD1. The CDR3 has 13 residues. V shed 5 bases, J shed 3 bases, and the junction held 4 bases outside the gene matches. CDR1 and CDR2 from the germline V gene are DFQATT and SNEGSKA (reference sequence). The CDR3 region is CSAHRGFNQPQHF. CDR3 bases: TGCAGTGCTCACAGGGGTTTCAATCAGCCCCAGCATTTT.

J is TRBJ2-1 and V is TRBV10-3, with 10 bases identical to TRBD2. Germline trimming cut 5 bases from V and 5 bases from J; bases unmatched to any gene: 6. The V gene's germline CDR1 is ENHRY and CDR2 SYGVKD. The length of the CDR3 is 15 residues. CDR3 sequence: CAISPGLADDNEQFF. CDR3 nucleotide sequence: TGTGCCATCAGTCCCGGACTAGCGGACGACAATGAGCAGTTCTTC.

The V and J genes are TRBV3-1 and TRBJ2-3; TRBD2 aligns across 9 bases. V was clipped by 2 bases and J by 6 bases; unmatched bases: 6. This CDR3 comprises 15 residues. Germline loops: CDR1 LGHDT, CDR2 YNNKEL (reference sequence). CDR3 sequence: CASSQISGGGDTQYF. DNA for the CDR3: TGTGCCAGCAGCCAAATTAGCGGGGGAGGGGATACGCAGTATTTT.

This chain joins TRBV12-3 or TRBV12-4 and TRBJ1-1; TRBD1 matches at 7 bases. The CDR3 runs 12 residues. V lost 7 bases to trimming and J lost 11 bases; unmatched junction nucleotides: 10. CDR3 residues: CASNSEGRGAFF. The CDR3 DNA reads TGTGCCAGCAACTCGGAGGGCAGGGGGGCTTTCTTT.